The sequence of this TCR beta chain was determined in a study of blood T cell repertoires in COVID-19 (dated by TCRdb to the early 2020s). Looking at the study overall: Samples covering the acute and convalescent phases of COVID-19 were provided by collaborators in the United States, Italy and Spain. The material from the prospective study consisted of cDNA or gDNA derived from T cells, B-cell-depleted T cells, or PBMCs. The dataset comprised deeply sampled blood TCRbeta repertoires from subjects exposed to, actively infected with, or recovered from COVID-19. The repertoires were released in a freely available public database meant as a resource for research on the immune response to SARS-CoV-2. The samples were drawn from two sources: the first 160 participants of the ongoing ImmuneRACE study, and 950 to 1,500 subjects contributed by 6 global collaborators. The sample metadata nearly always contained a de-identified subject ID, COVID-19 status, age in years and sex. Where available, HLA class I and class II types were obtained from metadata supplied by the sample provider rather than from assay-based typing. Beyond this particular receptor, the publication reports: The quantity of clinical and demographic metadata differed by source and by participant and was supplied without curation.

TCRbeta CDR3 regions were amplified from genomic DNA by means of the immunoSEQ Assay, a bias-controlled multiplex PCR. Per the source publication's procedure: The number of nucleated cells in each sample was estimated from the amplification of reference gene primers within the assay. To quantify the absolute abundance of each unique TCRbeta CDR3 rearrangement, sequence reads were collapsed and filtered. Productive Simpson clonality was computed per sample as the square root of Simpson's diversity index over productive rearrangements. The source is immuneACCESS, and TCRdb retained only in-frame sequences with V and J called. Part of the clones is not carried over; for the studies checked, unresolved V genes explain less than half of this, and the remainder is unexplained. Clone size and V and J calls were adopted from that table, with D and trimming inferred from the DNA. This sample lists around 170,000 clones; roughly 90% were detected once. Of the sample, approximately 2.8% falls within the top ten clones.

Each collaborating institution followed its own protocols to collect whole blood in K2EDTA tubes. For TCRbeta analysis, collaborators shipped samples in one of three forms: frozen whole blood, isolated PBMCs, or DNA extracted from either of those sample types. Inclusive of the bounding cysteine and phenylalanine, the CDR3 is 14 residues long. This entry keeps only the CDR3 DNA: 42 bases, framed from base 1. V and J lose 4 bases and 13 bases, and a span of 19 bases separates them. The germline V gene supplies CDR1 SGHTA and CDR2 FQGNSA. Points on this clone: No antigen is known for it. No much larger clone is present one base from it, and per-base qualities are unavailable.

Input material: peripheral blood. The chain is made from TRBV7-2 and TRBJ2-2, with TRBD1 as a weak D call on 6 bases. This TCR was sampled from a man aged 55-75 years with acute or convalescent COVID-19. This receptor has the CDR3 CASSSKGGQSVLFF. The sequenced DNA: TGTGCCAGCAGCTCGAAAGGAGGACAGAGTGTGCTGTTTTTT.